Sequencing of this T cell receptor (beta chain) was carried out in a study of shared clonotypes between healthy human individuals. Across the study: The cohort comprised a couple of women and a few men. Their ages spanned 18 to 49 years.

The CDR3 sequence is 15 residues long. Germline V gives CDR1 MNHEY, CDR2 SVGAGI. V shed 2 bases, J shed 2 bases, and the junction held 6 bases outside the gene matches. Replicate PCRs run on unsorted PBMC used around 0.3 ug DNA, which was 30,000 to 35,000 T cell genomes. Ten immunoSEQ deep assay plates served to sequence unsorted PBMC DNA. Sequencing was performed with immunoSEQ multiplex PCR; in TCRdb, only in-frame clones are kept and a portion is missing. The sample holds a few hundred thousand clones; approximately 80% are singletons and the top ten take more than 10%. The sequencing input was PBMCs. The sequence derives from a woman in her 40s in good health. Some clones in this sample may be carry-over from other donors' samples. V gene TRBV6-5 combines with J gene TRBJ2-7, with 7 nucleotides matching TRBD1. As DNA, the CDR3 is TGTGCCAGCAGTTACGCACAGGGGTCCCCCTACGAGCAGTACTTC. Amino acids: CASSYAQGSPYEQYF.